This TCR beta chain was sequenced in a study of T cell responses to AZD1222 COVID-19 vaccine. Study-wide findings and caveats: Donors, mostly white British, included more females; clonal diversity was possibly underestimated.

V was cut by 0 bases and J by 5 bases, with 11 bases left in between. CDR1 LGHNA and CDR2 YNFKEQ come from the germline V gene. There are 16 residues in the CDR3. Generated by immunoSEQ multiplex PCR, the TCRdb table keeps only in-frame clones and is missing some. The sample records about 160,000 clones, almost 90% being singletons. In the case of this clone: Its target is not known.

J is TRBJ1-6 and V is TRBV4-2; tentative D call: TRBD1 (5 bases). Sequenced here: peripheral blood, sampled on day 0 of AZD1222 vaccination. The receptor's source is an adult in good health. The CDR3, as DNA: TGTGCCAGCAGCCAAGAAAGGGGCGCGCATAATTCACCCCTCCACTTT. Translation: CASSQERGAHNSPLHF.